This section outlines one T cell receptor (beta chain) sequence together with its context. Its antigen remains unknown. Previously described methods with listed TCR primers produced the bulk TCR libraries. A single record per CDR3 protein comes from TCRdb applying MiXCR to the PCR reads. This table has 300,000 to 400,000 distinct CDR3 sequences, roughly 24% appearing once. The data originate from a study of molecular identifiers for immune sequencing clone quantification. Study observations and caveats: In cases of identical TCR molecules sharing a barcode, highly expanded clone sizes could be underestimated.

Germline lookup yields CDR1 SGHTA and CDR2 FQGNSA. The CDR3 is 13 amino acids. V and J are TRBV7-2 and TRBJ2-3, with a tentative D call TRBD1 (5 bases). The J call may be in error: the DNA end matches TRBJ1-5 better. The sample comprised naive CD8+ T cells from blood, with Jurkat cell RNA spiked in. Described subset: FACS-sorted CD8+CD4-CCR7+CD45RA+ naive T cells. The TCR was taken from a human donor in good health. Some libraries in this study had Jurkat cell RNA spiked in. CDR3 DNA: TGTGCCAGCCGCTCGCTCGGGGCAGATACGCAGCATTTT. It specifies CASRSLGADTQHF.